This T cell receptor beta chain was identified in a study of blood T cell repertoires in COVID-19. Sequenced by immunoSEQ multiplex PCR; TCRdb stores in-frame clones only, minus some. The sample contains about 97,000 clones, 75% to 95% of which appear only once. V trimming: 6 bases; J trimming: 6 bases; junction bases outside the gene matches: 11. Per germline, CDR1 MNHNY and CDR2 SVGAGI (reference sequence). The CDR3 loop spans 16 amino acids. The specimen was peripheral blood. The TCR sequence derives from a man younger than 35 with acute or convalescent COVID-19. The V call is TRBV6-6, the J call TRBJ2-2; 9 bases fit TRBD1. CDR3 coding DNA: TGTGCCAGCAGAAGCCCCGGGACAGGGTTTGCCGGGGAGCTGTTTTTT. This translates into CASRSPGTGFAGELFF.